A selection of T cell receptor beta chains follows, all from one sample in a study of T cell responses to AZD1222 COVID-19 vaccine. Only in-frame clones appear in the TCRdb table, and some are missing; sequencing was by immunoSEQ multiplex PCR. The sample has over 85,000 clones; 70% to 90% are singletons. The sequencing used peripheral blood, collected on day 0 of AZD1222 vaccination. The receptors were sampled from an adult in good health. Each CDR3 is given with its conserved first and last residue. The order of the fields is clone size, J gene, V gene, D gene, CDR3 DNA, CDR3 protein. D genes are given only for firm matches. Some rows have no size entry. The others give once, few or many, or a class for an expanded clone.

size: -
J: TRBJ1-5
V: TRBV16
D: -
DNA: TGTGCCAGCAGCCAATACAGGAGCCTCAATCAGCCCCAGCATTTT
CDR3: CASSQYRSLNQPQHF

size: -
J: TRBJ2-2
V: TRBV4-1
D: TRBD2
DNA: TGCGCCAGCAGACTAGCGGGGGGCGACGTCGGGGAGCTGTTTTTT
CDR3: CASRLAGGDVGELFF

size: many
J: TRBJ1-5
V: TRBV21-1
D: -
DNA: TGTGCCAGCAGCTTAACGGACAGGGACAGGGGTCAGCCCCAGCATTTT
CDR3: CASSLTDRDRGQPQHF

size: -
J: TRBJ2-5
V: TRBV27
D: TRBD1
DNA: TGTGCCAGCATCTACATGGGACAGCCCGGTCAGACCCAGTACTTC
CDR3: CASIYMGQPGQTQYF

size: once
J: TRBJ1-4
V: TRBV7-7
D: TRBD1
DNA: TGTGCTAGCAGCCGACACCTACGGGACAGGGCCCCAGAGGGTGAAAAACTGTTTTTT
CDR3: CASSRHLRDRAPEGEKLFF

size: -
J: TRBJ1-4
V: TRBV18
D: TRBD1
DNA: TGTGCCAGCTCACCCGGACAGGGGAACGAAAAACTGTTTTTT
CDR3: CASSPGQGNEKLFF

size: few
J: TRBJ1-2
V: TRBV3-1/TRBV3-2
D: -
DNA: TGTGCCAGCAGCCAGTTCCTGCCGGGACGGAATTATGGCTACACCTTC
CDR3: CASSQFLPGRNYGYTF

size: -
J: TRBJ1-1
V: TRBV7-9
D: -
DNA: TGTGCCAGCAGCTTAGCGCTGGCTAACACTGAAGCTTTCTTT
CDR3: CASSLALANTEAFF

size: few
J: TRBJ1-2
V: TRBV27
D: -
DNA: TGTGCCAGCAGTTTCCGGGACGGTGGCGGCTACACCTTC
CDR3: CASSFRDGGGYTF

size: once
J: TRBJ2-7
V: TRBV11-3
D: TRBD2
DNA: TGTGCCAGAGGGACTAGCGGGGCGACTTACGAGCAGTACTTC
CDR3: CARGTSGATYEQYF

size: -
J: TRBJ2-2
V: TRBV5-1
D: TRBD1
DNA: TGCGCCAGCAGCTCCAATCCGGGACAGGGGGCCGGGGAGCTGTTTTTT
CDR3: CASSSNPGQGAGELFF

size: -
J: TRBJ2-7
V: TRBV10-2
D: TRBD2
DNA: TGCGCCAGCAGCTCCGGGACTAGCGGGAGATTCTACGAGCAGTACTTC
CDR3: CASSSGTSGRFYEQYF

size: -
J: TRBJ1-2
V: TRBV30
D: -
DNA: TGTGCCTGGAGTCAGGGTAACTATGGCTACACCTTC
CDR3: CAWSQGNYGYTF

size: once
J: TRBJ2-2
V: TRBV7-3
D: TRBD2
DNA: TGTGCCAGCAGCTTAACTTTGGGAGGGGACACCGGGGAGCTGTTTTTT
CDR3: CASSLTLGGDTGELFF

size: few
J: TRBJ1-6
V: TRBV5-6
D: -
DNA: TGTGCCAGCAGCTTCTGGGGTGCACTCCGAAGCCATTCACCCCTCCACTTT
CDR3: CASSFWGALRSHSPLHF

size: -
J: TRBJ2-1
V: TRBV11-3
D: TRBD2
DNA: TGTGCCAGTTCGACTAGCGGGTACAATGAGCAGTTCTTC
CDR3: CASSTSGYNEQFF

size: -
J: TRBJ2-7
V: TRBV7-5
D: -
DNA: TGTGCCAGAAGCTTAAAGACAGGGACCCGCGAGCAGTACTTC
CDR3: CARSLKTGTREQYF

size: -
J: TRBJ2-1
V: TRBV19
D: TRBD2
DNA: TGTGCCAGTAGTGTAGCGGGAGGCCGTTACAATGAGCAGTTCTTC
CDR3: CASSVAGGRYNEQFF

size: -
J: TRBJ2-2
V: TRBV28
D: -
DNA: TGTGCCAGCAGTTTTGCAGTAGTGGCAGGCCCCGGGGAGCTGTTTTTT
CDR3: CASSFAVVAGPGELFF

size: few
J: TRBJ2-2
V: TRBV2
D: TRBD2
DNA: TGTGCCAGCAGTGAACAAGCGGGGGGGCTCTGGGAGCTGTTTTTT
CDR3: CASSEQAGGLWELFF

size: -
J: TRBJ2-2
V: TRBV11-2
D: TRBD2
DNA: TGTGCCAGCAGCCGGGGACTAGCGGCGAACACCGGGGAGCTGTTTTTT
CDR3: CASSRGLAANTGELFF

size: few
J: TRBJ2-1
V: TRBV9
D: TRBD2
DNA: TGTGCCAGCAGCGTAGGCCCGAGCGGGAGGGCCGGCAATGAGCAGTTCTTC
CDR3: CASSVGPSGRAGNEQFF

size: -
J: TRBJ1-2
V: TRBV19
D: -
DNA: TGTGCCAGTAGTAAGGGGGACTATGGCTACACCTTC
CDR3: CASSKGDYGYTF

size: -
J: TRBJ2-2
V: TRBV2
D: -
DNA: TGTGCCAGCAGTGATCTTCGGGGGACCGGGGAGCTGTTTTTT
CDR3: CASSDLRGTGELFF

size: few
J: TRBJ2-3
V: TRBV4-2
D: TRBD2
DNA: TGTGCCAGCAGCCAAGATCGGGCGGGGGGCACAGATACGCAGTATTTT
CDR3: CASSQDRAGGTDTQYF

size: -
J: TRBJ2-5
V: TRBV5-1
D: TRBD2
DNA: TGCGCCAGCAGCTTCGGTAGCGGGGGAGTACAAGAGACCCAGTACTTC
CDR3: CASSFGSGGVQETQYF